Each of the 3 T cell receptor beta chains below was sequenced from the same sample in a study of human versus mouse CDR3 diversity and MHC coevolution. The protocol was immunoSEQ multiplex PCR, while the TCRdb copy is restricted to in-frame clones and leaves out a portion. This sample carries about 60,000 clones, 90% to 95% of them seen once, and the ten largest clones take about 19%. Sequencing used naive CD4+ T cells from blood. Subset specified: CD45RO-negative CD62L-positive naive CD4 T cells. Source of these receptors: a person aged 55 to 75 in good health.

The chain is built from TRBV9 and TRBJ2-2; the D gene is possibly TRBD2 (6 bases). Trimming left V 1 base short and J 4 bases short, with 11 bases between. The germline CDR1 and CDR2 sequences are SGDLS and YYNGEE. This CDR3 is 15 amino acids long. CDR3 sequence: CASSVLGGSTGELFF. The DNA for the CDR3 is TGTGCCAGCAGCGTATTGGGAGGATCCACCGGGGAGCTGTTTTTT.

The J gene is TRBJ1-1, the V gene TRBV6-5; no clear D gene. The CDR3 consists of 15 residues. The V end was cut by 8 bases, the J end by 4 bases, with 20 bases between. Germline CDR1 and CDR2: MNHEY and SVGAGI. The chain's CDR3 is CASRPPAGASTEAFF. The CDR3 DNA follows: TGTGCCAGCCGCCCCCCGGCAGGCGCGAGCACTGAAGCTTTCTTT.

The gene calls are TRBV19 and TRBJ1-1; D is perhaps TRBD1 (5 bases). Germline CDR1 LNHDA, CDR2 SQIVND (reference sequence). The CDR3 is 16 residues long. The V and J ends lost 6 bases and 5 bases respectively, with 22 bases between them. The CDR3 spells CASSARAISEGTEAFF. CDR3 nucleotides: TGTGCCAGTAGCGCTAGGGCCATCTCGGAGGGGACTGAAGCTTTCTTT. Variable domain in full (rest from reference TRBV19 and TRBJ1-1): DGGITQSPKYLFRKEGQNVTLSCEQNLNHDAMYWYRQDPGQGLRLIYYSQIVNDFQKGDIAEGYSVSREKKESFPLTVTSAQKNPTAFYLCASSARAISEGTEAFFGQGTRLTVV.